The rows below give T cell receptor beta chains drawn from one sample of a study of CD8 T cells in Susac syndrome. TCRdb ran MiXCR on the immunoSEQ multiplex PCR reads and lists one entry per CDR3 protein. In the table there are roughly 110,000 distinct CDR3 sequences, roughly 94% of which are singletons. The specimen was CD8+ T cells from PBMCs. The receptor set was obtained from a human donor with Susac syndrome. The CDR3 runs from the conserved cysteine through the conserved F or W. D genes are given only for firm matches. The size field is filled for only some rows; it gives once, few, many or a size class.

abundance: once
d_gene: TRBD1
v_gene: TRBV13
j_gene: TRBJ1-2
len: 14
CDR3aa: CASSFTGDLYGYTF
CDR3nt: TGTGCCAGCAGCTTCACAGGGGACCTCTATGGCTACACCTTC

abundance: .
d_gene: .
v_gene: TRBV9
j_gene: TRBJ2-7
len: 13
CDR3aa: CASSLGLVHEQYF
CDR3nt: TGTGCCAGCAGCTTAGGACTCGTCCACGAGCAGTACTTC

abundance: once
d_gene: .
v_gene: TRBV29-1
j_gene: TRBJ2-3
len: 16
CDR3aa: CSVERLAFSRTDTQYF
CDR3nt: TGCAGCGTTGAAAGGCTAGCCTTTAGTCGCACAGATACGCAGTATTTT

abundance: .
d_gene: .
v_gene: TRBV9
j_gene: TRBJ2-7
len: 15
CDR3aa: CASSVASGQRYEQYF
CDR3nt: TGTGCCAGCAGCGTAGCTAGTGGACAGCGCTACGAGCAGTACTTC

abundance: .
d_gene: TRBD1
v_gene: TRBV9
j_gene: TRBJ2-1
len: 15
CDR3aa: CASSSGQGPLDEQFF
CDR3nt: TGTGCCAGCAGCTCTGGACAGGGACCCTTAGATGAGCAGTTCTTC

abundance: .
d_gene: TRBD2
v_gene: TRBV12-3/TRBV12-4
j_gene: TRBJ2-3
len: 15
CDR3aa: CASSFSGGPGDTQYF
CDR3nt: TGTGCCAGCAGTTTCAGCGGGGGGCCCGGGGATACGCAGTATTTT

abundance: .
d_gene: .
v_gene: TRBV2
j_gene: TRBJ2-5
len: 16
CDR3aa: CASSSNPGAPGETQYF
CDR3nt: TGTGCCAGCAGTTCCAATCCGGGGGCTCCGGGAGAGACCCAGTACTTC

abundance: .
d_gene: .
v_gene: TRBV7-9
j_gene: TRBJ2-1
len: 16
CDR3aa: CASSLADSPPYNEQFF
CDR3nt: TGTGCCAGCAGCTTAGCCGACAGTCCCCCCTACAATGAGCAGTTCTTC

abundance: .
d_gene: .
v_gene: TRBV4-3
j_gene: TRBJ2-7
len: 14
CDR3aa: CASSPKSRGAEQYF
CDR3nt: TGCGCCAGCAGCCCAAAATCAAGGGGGGCCGAGCAGTACTTC

abundance: few
d_gene: .
v_gene: TRBV4-1
j_gene: TRBJ1-3
len: 15
CDR3aa: CASSQELGSGNTIYF
CDR3nt: TGCGCCAGCAGCCAAGAATTGGGATCTGGAAACACCATATATTTT

abundance: .
d_gene: TRBD2
v_gene: TRBV4-3
j_gene: TRBJ2-2
len: 17
CDR3aa: CASSQEGGGAVTGELFF
CDR3nt: TGCGCCAGCAGCCAAGAGGGCGGGGGGGCCGTCACCGGGGAGCTGTTTTTT

abundance: .
d_gene: .
v_gene: TRBV14
j_gene: TRBJ2-7
len: 13
CDR3aa: CASSQETEYEQYF
CDR3nt: TGTGCCAGCAGCCAAGAAACGGAATACGAGCAGTACTTC

abundance: .
d_gene: TRBD2
v_gene: TRBV27
j_gene: TRBJ2-7
len: 13
CDR3aa: CASSWGGSGEQYF
CDR3nt: TGTGCCAGCAGTTGGGGGGGATCCGGCGAGCAGTACTTC

abundance: .
d_gene: .
v_gene: TRBV5-6
j_gene: TRBJ2-1
len: 17
CDR3aa: CASSFLRGGLTYNEQFF
CDR3nt: TGTGCCAGCAGCTTCCTGAGGGGGGGATTGACCTACAATGAGCAGTTCTTC

abundance: .
d_gene: TRBD1
v_gene: TRBV29-1
j_gene: TRBJ2-7
len: 15
CDR3aa: CSVKQPGQGAYEQYF
CDR3nt: TGCAGCGTTAAACAACCGGGACAGGGGGCCTACGAGCAGTACTTC

abundance: once
d_gene: .
v_gene: TRBV5-1
j_gene: TRBJ2-5
len: 15
CDR3aa: CASSLAPGSQETQYF
CDR3nt: TGCGCCAGCAGCTTGGCCCCAGGAAGCCAAGAGACCCAGTACTTC

abundance: .
d_gene: .
v_gene: TRBV5-6
j_gene: TRBJ2-3
len: 15
CDR3aa: CASSLGLVSTDTQYF
CDR3nt: TGTGCCAGCAGCTTGGGACTAGTTAGCACAGATACGCAGTATTTT

abundance: .
d_gene: TRBD1
v_gene: TRBV23-1
j_gene: TRBJ1-2
len: 15
CDR3aa: CATPQTGQGAFGYTF
CDR3nt: TGCGCCACCCCACAGACGGGACAGGGGGCTTTTGGCTACACCTTC

abundance: .
d_gene: .
v_gene: TRBV20-1
j_gene: TRBJ2-5
len: 16
CDR3aa: CSARDKEGLAGETQYF
CDR3nt: TGCAGTGCTAGAGATAAGGAGGGGTTGGCGGGGGAGACCCAGTACTTC

abundance: .
d_gene: TRBD1
v_gene: TRBV9
j_gene: TRBJ1-2
len: 15
CDR3aa: CASSVARTGSNGYTF
CDR3nt: TGTGCCAGCAGCGTAGCAAGGACAGGGTCAAATGGCTACACCTTC

abundance: once
d_gene: .
v_gene: TRBV21-1
j_gene: TRBJ1-5
len: 15
CDR3aa: CASSKLRQSNQPQHF
CDR3nt: TGTGCCAGCAGCAAACTCAGGCAGAGCAATCAGCCCCAGCATTTT

abundance: .
d_gene: .
v_gene: TRBV29-1
j_gene: TRBJ2-6
len: 15
CDR3aa: CSVAGRGSGANVLTF
CDR3nt: TGCAGCGTTGCCGGACGGGGCTCTGGGGCCAACGTCCTGACTTTC

abundance: .
d_gene: TRBD1
v_gene: TRBV6-5
j_gene: TRBJ1-1
len: 14
CDR3aa: CASSRQGPRAEAFF
CDR3nt: TGTGCCAGCAGTCGACAGGGTCCTCGCGCTGAAGCTTTCTTT

abundance: .
d_gene: .
v_gene: TRBV6-2/TRBV6-3
j_gene: TRBJ2-6
len: 14
CDR3aa: CASSLGSGANVLTF
CDR3nt: TGTGCCAGCAGTCTCGGATCTGGGGCCAACGTCCTGACTTTC

abundance: .
d_gene: .
v_gene: TRBV9
j_gene: TRBJ1-2
len: 13
CDR3aa: CASSLGDGYGYTF
CDR3nt: TGTGCCAGCAGCCTTGGGGACGGCTATGGCTACACCTTC

abundance: .
d_gene: .
v_gene: TRBV29-1
j_gene: TRBJ1-5
len: 13
CDR3aa: CSVGGGLNQPQHF
CDR3nt: TGCAGCGTTGGGGGGGGCCTCAATCAGCCCCAGCATTTT

abundance: .
d_gene: TRBD2
v_gene: TRBV9
j_gene: TRBJ2-1
len: 16
CDR3aa: CASSVDTSGAYNEQFF
CDR3nt: TGTGCCAGCAGCGTAGATACTAGCGGGGCCTACAATGAGCAGTTCTTC

abundance: .
d_gene: .
v_gene: TRBV7-9
j_gene: TRBJ1-1
len: 11
CDR3aa: CATDTSDGAFF
CDR3nt: TGTGCCACTGATACATCGGATGGAGCTTTCTTT

abundance: .
d_gene: TRBD1
v_gene: TRBV20-1
j_gene: TRBJ1-1
len: 13
CDR3aa: CSAPDRVNTEAFF
CDR3nt: TGCAGTGCACCGGACAGGGTGAACACTGAAGCTTTCTTT